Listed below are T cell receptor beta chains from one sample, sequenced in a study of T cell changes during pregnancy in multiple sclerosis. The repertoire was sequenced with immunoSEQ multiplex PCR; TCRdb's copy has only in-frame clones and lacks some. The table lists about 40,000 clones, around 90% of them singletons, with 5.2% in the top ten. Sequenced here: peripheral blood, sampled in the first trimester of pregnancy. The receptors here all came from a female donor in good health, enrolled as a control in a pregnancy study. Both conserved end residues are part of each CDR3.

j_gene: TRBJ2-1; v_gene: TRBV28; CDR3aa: CASSLQGREMAEQFF
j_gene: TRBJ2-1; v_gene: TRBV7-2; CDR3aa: CASSLQLAGNNEQFF
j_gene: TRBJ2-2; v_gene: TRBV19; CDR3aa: CASGTGTGGMRNTGELFF
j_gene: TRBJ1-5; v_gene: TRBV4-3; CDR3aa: CASSQDRYSNQPQHF
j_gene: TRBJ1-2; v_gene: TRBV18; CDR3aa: CASSLDRVANYGYTF
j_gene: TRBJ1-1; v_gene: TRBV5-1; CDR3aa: CASSSQGVSEAFF
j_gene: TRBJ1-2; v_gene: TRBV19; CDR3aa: CASGDRGRDNYGYTF
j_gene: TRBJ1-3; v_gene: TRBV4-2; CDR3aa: CASSQDRGDRGRNTIYF
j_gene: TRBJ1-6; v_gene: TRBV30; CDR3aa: CAWTHGELSSPLHF
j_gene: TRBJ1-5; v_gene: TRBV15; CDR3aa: CATSTQITSNQPQHF
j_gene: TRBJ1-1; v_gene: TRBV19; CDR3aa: CASSPPGFQGGTEAFF
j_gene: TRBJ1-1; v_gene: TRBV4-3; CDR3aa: CASSQGTGKNTEAFF
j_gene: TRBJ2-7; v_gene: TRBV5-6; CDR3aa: CASSYTGTDYEQYF
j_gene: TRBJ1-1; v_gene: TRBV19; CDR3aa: CASSIFRAGGASEAFF
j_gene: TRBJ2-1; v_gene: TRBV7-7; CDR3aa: CASSRRSADPYNEQFF
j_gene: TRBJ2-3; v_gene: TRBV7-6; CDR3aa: CASSIRQGFTDTQYF
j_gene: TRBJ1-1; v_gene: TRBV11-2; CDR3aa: CASSSLDRLYTEAFF
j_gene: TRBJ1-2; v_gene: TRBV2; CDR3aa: CASSHGTENYGYTF
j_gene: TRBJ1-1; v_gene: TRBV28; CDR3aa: CASTTGGQGMNTEAFF
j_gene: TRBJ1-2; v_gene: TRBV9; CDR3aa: CASSVARTGEDYGYTF
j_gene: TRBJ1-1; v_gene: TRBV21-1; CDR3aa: CASSKGGPGEGMNTEAFF
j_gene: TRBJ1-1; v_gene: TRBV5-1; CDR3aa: CASSLGGAANTEAFF
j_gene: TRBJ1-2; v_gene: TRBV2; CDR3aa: CASSEALESYGYTF
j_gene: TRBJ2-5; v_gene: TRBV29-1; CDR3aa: CSVPVGETQYF
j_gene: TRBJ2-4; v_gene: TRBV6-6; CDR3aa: CASSLRGGENIQYF
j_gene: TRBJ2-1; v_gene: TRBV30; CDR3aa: CAWTSGRIGNEQFF
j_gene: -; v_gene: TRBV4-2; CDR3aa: CASSPGEVTREQYF
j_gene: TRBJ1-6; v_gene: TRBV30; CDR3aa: CAWGGNSPLHF